A single sample is the source of the 13 T cell receptor beta chains below, sequenced in a study of long-term antiretroviral therapy in people with HIV. A v3.0 immunoSEQ assay was performed at survey level. Generated by immunoSEQ multiplex PCR, the TCRdb table keeps only in-frame clones and is missing some. The sample has 16,000 or so clones, more than 75% seen once. Sequencing was performed on unsorted PBMCs, taken 0.5 years after starting antiretroviral therapy. The receptors shown here come from a woman aged 40 to 50 with HIV.

This clone qualifies as medium-sized. The rearrangement uses TRBV27 and TRBJ2-1; perhaps TRBD2 as D (6 bases). The V end lost 3 bases, the J end lost 4 bases, and 10 bases lay between the germline ends. The CDR3 spans 14 residues. Per germline, CDR1 MNHEY and CDR2 SMNVEV (reference sequence). The CDR3 nucleotides read TGTGCCAGCAGTTTCCGGGAGTTATACAATGAGCAGTTCTTC. This translates into CASSFRELYNEQFF.

The chain recombines TRBV9 with TRBJ2-1; TRBD2 aligns across 7 bases. Germline-derived CDR1 and CDR2 are SGDLS and YYNGEE. The CDR3 is 15 residues long. V shed 3 bases, J shed 3 bases, and the junction held 6 bases outside the gene matches. CDR3 in DNA: TGTGCCAGCAGCGCGGAGGGAGGGGACTACAATGAGCAGTTCTTC. This translates into CASSAEGGDYNEQFF.

The chain couples TRBV5-5 to TRBJ2-1, with D hard to call. Germline CDR1 reads SGHKS; CDR2 reads YYEKEE (reference sequence). This CDR3 is 14 amino acids long. Trimming shortened V by 3 bases and J by 9 bases, and 16 bases separated the two germline ends. The CDR3 DNA is TGTGCCAGCAGCTCCTCGGACGGCCATATTGAGCAGTTCTTC. It specifies CASSSSDGHIEQFF.

The chain has TRBV5-1 and TRBJ2-7; 9 bases are shared with TRBD2. Germline CDR1 reads SGHRS; CDR2 reads YFSETQ. V shed 4 bases and J 4 bases; nucleotides not matched to a gene: 3. This CDR3 has 13 residues. The chain's CDR3 is CASSSGLAYEQYF. As DNA, the CDR3 is TGCGCCAGCAGCAGCGGACTAGCGTACGAGCAGTACTTC.

This clone has more than one count but fewer than ten. This chain joins TRBV7-3 and TRBJ2-7, with 8 bases aligning to TRBD2. CDR1 SGHTA and CDR2 FQGTGA come from the germline V gene. The CDR3 is 13 amino acids. Losses at the gene ends were 3 bases for V and 3 bases for J; bases not matched to a gene: 1. The chain's CDR3 is CASSFAGGYEQYF. DNA for the CDR3: TGTGCCAGCAGCTTTGCGGGAGGCTACGAGCAGTACTTC.

This chain joins TRBV6-6 and TRBJ2-2; D gene unclear. The V end lost 2 bases, the J end lost 7 bases, and 5 bases lay between the germline ends. CDR1 is MNHNY, CDR2 SVGAGI, per germline (reference sequence). The CDR3 contains 12 residues. The CDR3 loop is CASSYLRGELFF. CDR3 DNA sequence: TGTGCCAGCAGTTACCTCCGCGGGGAGCTGTTTTTT.

The chain employs TRBV19 and TRBJ2-7; 9 bases map to TRBD2. V shed 3 bases and J 4 bases; nucleotides not matched to a gene: 4. Germline assignment: CDR1 LNHDA and CDR2 SQIVND (reference sequence). The CDR3 runs to 14 residues. The CDR3: CASSIGGLAYEQYF. The CDR3 DNA sequence: TGTGCCAGTAGTATTGGGGGACTAGCATACGAGCAGTACTTC.

This clone was detected only a few times. J is TRBJ2-7 and V is TRBV6-1, with 12 positions matching TRBD2. This CDR3 is 18 amino acids long. Germline trimming cut 6 bases from V and 3 bases from J; bases unmatched to any gene: 15. Germline lookup yields CDR1 MNHNS and CDR2 SASEGT. DNA of the CDR3: TGTGCCAGCAGGGAATCCGGGACTAGCGGGCCGTCTGTCTACGAGCAGTACTTC. Protein: CASRESGTSGPSVYEQYF.

The J gene is TRBJ2-2, the V gene TRBV6-4; D is unresolved. CDR3 length equals 16 residues. The germline CDR1 and CDR2 sequences are MRHNA and SNTAGT. Deletions cut 5 bases from V and 0 bases from J, with 13 bases between. CDR3 sequence: CASSPSPFANTGELFF. CDR3 in DNA: TGTGCCAGCAGTCCCTCCCCGTTCGCGAACACCGGGGAGCTGTTTTTT.

This rearrangement joins TRBV5-1 to TRBJ2-5; no definite D call. V was cut by 2 bases and J by 3 bases, with 8 bases left in between. Looked up from germline, CDR1 is SGHRS and CDR2 is YFSETQ. The CDR3 runs 13 residues. CDR3 region: CASSFGSKETQYF. The CDR3 DNA sequence: TGCGCCAGCAGCTTTGGGTCTAAAGAGACCCAGTACTTC.

V and J are TRBV28 and TRBJ2-7, with 8 bases aligning to TRBD2. CDR1 and CDR2 (germline): MDHEN, SYDVKM. J was trimmed by 0 bases and V by 5 bases; bases with no gene match: 6. The CDR3 has 15 amino acids. The CDR3 is CASSTPGGSSYEQYF. The CDR3 DNA sequence: TGTGCCAGCAGTACCCCGGGGGGGAGCTCCTACGAGCAGTACTTC.

This chain uses TRBV7-9 with TRBJ2-5; D call uncertain. This CDR3 comprises 15 residues. Germline CDR1 is SEHNR and CDR2 is FQNEAQ (reference sequence). V lost 5 bases and J 5 bases, leaving 18 bases between the germline ends. The DNA for the CDR3 is TGTGCCAGCAGCCCTCCGGCAGTTGGCGATGAGACCCAGTACTTC. The encoded protein is CASSPPAVGDETQYF.

The CDR3: CASSPGLAGGDEQFF. DNA of the CDR3: TGTGCCAGCAGCCCGGGACTAGCGGGAGGGGATGAGCAGTTCTTC. The genes are TRBV6-1 and TRBJ2-1, with 16 bases identical to TRBD2. Germline V gives CDR1 MNHNS, CDR2 SASEGT. Trimming at V came to 6 bases and at J to 8 bases, leaving 4 bases not matched to a gene. The CDR3 contains 15 residues.